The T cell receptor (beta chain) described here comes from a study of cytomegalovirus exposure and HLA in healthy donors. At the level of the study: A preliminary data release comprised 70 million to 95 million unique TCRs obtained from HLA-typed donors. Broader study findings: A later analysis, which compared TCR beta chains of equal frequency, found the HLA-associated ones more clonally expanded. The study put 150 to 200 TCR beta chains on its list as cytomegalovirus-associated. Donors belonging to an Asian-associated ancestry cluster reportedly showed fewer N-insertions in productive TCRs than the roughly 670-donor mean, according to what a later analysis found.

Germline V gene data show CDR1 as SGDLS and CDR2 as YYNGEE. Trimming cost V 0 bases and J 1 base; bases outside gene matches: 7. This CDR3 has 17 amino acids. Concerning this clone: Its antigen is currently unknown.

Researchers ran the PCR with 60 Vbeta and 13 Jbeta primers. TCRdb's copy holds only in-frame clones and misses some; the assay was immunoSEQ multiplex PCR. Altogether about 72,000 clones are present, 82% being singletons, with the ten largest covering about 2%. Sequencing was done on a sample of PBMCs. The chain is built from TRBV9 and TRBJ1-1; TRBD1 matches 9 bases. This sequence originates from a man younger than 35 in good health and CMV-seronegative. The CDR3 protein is CASSVAGTGFANTEAFF. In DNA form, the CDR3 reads TGTGCCAGCAGCGTAGCGGGGACAGGGTTTGCGAACACTGAAGCTTTCTTT.